This T cell receptor (beta chain) stems from a study of blood T cell repertoires in COVID-19. Across the whole study: PBMCs, B-cell-depleted T cells, or T cells were the source of the cDNA or gDNA that made up the material.

Germline CDR1 SGHNT, CDR2 YYREEE (reference sequence). The CDR3 has 15 amino acids. Germline trimming cut 4 bases from V and 3 bases from J; bases unmatched to any gene: 3. Methods used by the authors: Amplification from reference gene primers served as the basis for estimated nucleated cell counts. Method: immunoSEQ multiplex PCR; TCRdb's copy keeps in-frame clones and lacks some. V and J calls and clone size follow that table, whereas D and trimming were derived from the DNA. The profile shows about 44,000 clones, 80% to 90% of them singletons. The chain recombines TRBV5-4 with TRBJ2-3, with TRBD2 matching 12 bases. Specimen: peripheral blood. This clonotype originated in a man in his 70s with active COVID-19. CDR3 sequence reads: CASSRGLAGTDTQYF. Written as DNA, the CDR3 is TGTGCCAGCAGCCGAGGACTAGCGGGGACAGATACGCAGTATTTT.